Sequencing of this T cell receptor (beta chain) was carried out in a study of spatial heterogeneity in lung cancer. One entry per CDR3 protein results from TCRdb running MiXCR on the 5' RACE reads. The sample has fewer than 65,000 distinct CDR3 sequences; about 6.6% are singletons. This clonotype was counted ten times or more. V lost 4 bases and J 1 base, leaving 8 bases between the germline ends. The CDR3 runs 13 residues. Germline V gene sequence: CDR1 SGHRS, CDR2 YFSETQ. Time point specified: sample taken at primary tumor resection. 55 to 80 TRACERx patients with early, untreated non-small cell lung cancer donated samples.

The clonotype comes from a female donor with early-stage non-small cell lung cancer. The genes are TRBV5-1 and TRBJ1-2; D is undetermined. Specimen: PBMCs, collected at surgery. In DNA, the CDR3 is TGCGCCAGCAGCAGTAGAAGTAACTATGGCTACACCTTC. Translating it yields CASSSRSNYGYTF.